This T cell receptor beta chain appears in the sequencing data of a study of blood T cell repertoires in COVID-19. This clone came up once. Using immunoSEQ multiplex PCR, the repertoire was profiled, and TCRdb retains in-frame clones only, with some absent. Among roughly 68,000 clones listed, about 82% were seen once. J lost 2 bases, V lost 4 bases, and 5 bases had no gene match. Per germline, CDR1 SEHNR and CDR2 FQNEAQ (reference sequence). The CDR3 covers 16 residues. This rearrangement joins TRBV7-9 to TRBJ2-6, with 7 bases that match TRBD1. Input material: PBMCs or T cells enriched from blood (not recorded which). The sequence came from a woman aged 40 to 50 with acute COVID-19. The CDR3 is CASSSLTGTGANVLTF. CDR3 bases: TGTGCCAGCAGCTCGTTGACAGGGACTGGGGCCAACGTCCTGACTTTC.